Listed here is a single TCR beta chain. Its antigen is as yet unknown. The data are from a study of breast tumors, draining lymph nodes, adjacent tissues. Study results and limitations: The data were judged consistent with most tumor T cells coming from lymph node and expanding in tumor. The lymph node origin of tumor T cells was framed as consistent with a hypothesis, not demonstrated. Compared with lymph nodes, tumors were less diverse; compared with nontumor tissue, more. Luminal-like breast cancer showed significantly higher tumor–nontumor repertoire similarity than basal-like.

CDR1 is SGDLS, CDR2 YYNGEE, per germline. V lost 4 bases and J lost 5, with 15 bases in between. This CDR3 is 14 amino acids long. TCRdb re-called the multiplex PCR reads through MiXCR, storing one row per CDR3 protein. The data show 150,000 to 200,000 distinct CDR3 sequences, around a third seen once. Axillary draining lymph nodes of breast cancer patients supplied the node samples. The sequence was obtained from a female donor with breast cancer. Some clones in this sample may be carry-over from other donors' samples. The sequencing input was axillary lymph node tissue. The V call is TRBV9, the J call TRBJ1-1; a weak D match, TRBD1 (5 bases). CDR3 region: CASSPFGGWTEAFF. The CDR3 DNA reads as TGTGCCAGCAGCCCCTTCGGGGGATGGACTGAAGCTTTCTTT.